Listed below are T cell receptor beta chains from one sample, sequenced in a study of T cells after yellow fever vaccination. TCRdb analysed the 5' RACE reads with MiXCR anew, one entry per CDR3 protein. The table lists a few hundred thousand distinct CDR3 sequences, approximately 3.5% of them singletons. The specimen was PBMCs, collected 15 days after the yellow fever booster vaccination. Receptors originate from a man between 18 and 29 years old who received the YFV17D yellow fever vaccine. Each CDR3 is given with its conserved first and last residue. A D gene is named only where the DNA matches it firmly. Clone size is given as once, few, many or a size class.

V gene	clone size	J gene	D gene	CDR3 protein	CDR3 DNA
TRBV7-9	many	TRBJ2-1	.	CASSFTYTRGSSYNEQFF	TGTGCCAGCAGCTTTACCTATACTAGGGGCTCTTCCTACAATGAGCAGTTCTTC
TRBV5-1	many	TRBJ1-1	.	CASSLYSSRSSEAFF	TGCGCCAGCAGCTTATACAGTTCCCGGTCGTCTGAAGCTTTCTTT
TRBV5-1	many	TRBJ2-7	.	CASSLGHTTIYEQYF	TGCGCCAGCAGCCTCGGGCACACTACTATCTACGAGCAGTACTTC
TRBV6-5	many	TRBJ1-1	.	CASSKRGASDREAFF	TGTGCCAGCAGTAAGAGGGGCGCCTCGGATAGGGAAGCTTTCTTT
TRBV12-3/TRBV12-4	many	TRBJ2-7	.	CASSSPWTREQYF	TGTGCCAGCAGTTCCCCGTGGACCCGAGAGCAGTACTTC
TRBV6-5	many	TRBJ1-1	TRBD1	CASSYSTGRAAEAFF	TGTGCCAGCAGTTACTCGACAGGGAGGGCAGCTGAAGCTTTCTTT
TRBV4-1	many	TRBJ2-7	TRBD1	CASSQEHGTDIYEQYF	TGCGCCAGCAGCCAAGAACACGGGACAGATATCTACGAGCAGTACTTC
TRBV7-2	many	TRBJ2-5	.	CASSLGPGKGQYF	TGTGCCAGCAGCTTAGGTCCAGGGAAGGGCCAGTACTTC
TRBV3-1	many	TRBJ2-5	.	CASSLRQAAGETQYF	TGTGCCAGCAGCCTACGACAGGCTGCCGGGGAGACCCAGTACTTC
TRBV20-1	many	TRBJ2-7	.	CSAGRTHYEQYF	TGCAGTGCTGGTCGGACCCACTACGAGCAGTACTTC
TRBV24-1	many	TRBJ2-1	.	CATSGVQDRSKQFF	TGTGCCACCAGTGGGGTACAGGACAGATCTAAGCAGTTCTTC
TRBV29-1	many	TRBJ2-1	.	CSVEAATYNEQFF	TGCAGCGTTGAAGCGGCAACCTACAATGAGCAGTTCTTC
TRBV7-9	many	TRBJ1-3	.	CASSRSRTYSGNTIYF	TGTGCCAGCAGCCGGTCCCGGACTTACTCTGGAAACACCATATATTTT
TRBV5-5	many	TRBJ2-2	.	CASRQKQGIDTGELFF	TGTGCCAGCAGACAAAAACAGGGTATCGACACCGGGGAGCTGTTTTTT
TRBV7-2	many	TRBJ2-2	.	CASSSRLGDTGELFF	TGTGCCAGCAGTTCCCGTCTGGGGGACACCGGGGAGCTGTTTTTT
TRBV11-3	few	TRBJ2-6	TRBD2	CASSGGATGANVLTF	TGTGCCAGTAGCGGGGGGGCTACTGGGGCCAACGTCCTGACTTTC
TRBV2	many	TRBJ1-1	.	CASSRERDQAFF	TGTGCCAGCAGTAGAGAGAGGGACCAAGCTTTCTTT
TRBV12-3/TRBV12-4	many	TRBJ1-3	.	CASSFRRAGNTIYF	TGTGCCAGCAGTTTCCGCCGGGCGGGAAACACCATATATTTT
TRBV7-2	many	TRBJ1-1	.	CASSLVPGVPNTEAFF	TGTGCCAGCAGCTTAGTACCAGGTGTGCCGAACACTGAAGCTTTCTTT
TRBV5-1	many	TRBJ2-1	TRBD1	CASSTRGRVDEQFF	TGCGCCAGCAGTACCAGGGGGCGAGTAGATGAGCAGTTCTTC
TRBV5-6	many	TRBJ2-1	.	CASSFLNEQFF	TGTGCCAGCAGCTTTTTGAATGAGCAGTTCTTC
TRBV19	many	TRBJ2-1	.	CASSPIGSEQFF	TGTGCCAGTAGCCCCATAGGGTCTGAGCAGTTCTTC